This TCR beta chain emerged from a study of T-cell memory formation after mild COVID-19. The CDR3 covers 14 residues. Germline CDR1 reads DFQATT; CDR2 reads SNEGSKA (reference sequence). J lost 1 base, V lost 3 bases, and 5 bases had no gene match. Using its own MiXCR run on the 5' RACE reads, TCRdb lists one record per CDR3 protein. The sample has 190,000 or so distinct CDR3 sequences; over 9.5% are singletons. This clonotype was seen more than once but under ten times. This receptor was identified in a young man who had mild COVID-19 (a few samples of this study predate the infection). Cell type and time point are not known. The chain recombines TRBV20-1 with TRBJ2-7; 8 bases are a match to TRBD1. Sequenced input: PBMCs or a T cell subset sorted from them (not recorded which). CDR3 DNA: TGCAGTGCTAGTCGGAACAGGGGGTCCTACGAGCAGTACTTC. Residues: CSASRNRGSYEQYF.